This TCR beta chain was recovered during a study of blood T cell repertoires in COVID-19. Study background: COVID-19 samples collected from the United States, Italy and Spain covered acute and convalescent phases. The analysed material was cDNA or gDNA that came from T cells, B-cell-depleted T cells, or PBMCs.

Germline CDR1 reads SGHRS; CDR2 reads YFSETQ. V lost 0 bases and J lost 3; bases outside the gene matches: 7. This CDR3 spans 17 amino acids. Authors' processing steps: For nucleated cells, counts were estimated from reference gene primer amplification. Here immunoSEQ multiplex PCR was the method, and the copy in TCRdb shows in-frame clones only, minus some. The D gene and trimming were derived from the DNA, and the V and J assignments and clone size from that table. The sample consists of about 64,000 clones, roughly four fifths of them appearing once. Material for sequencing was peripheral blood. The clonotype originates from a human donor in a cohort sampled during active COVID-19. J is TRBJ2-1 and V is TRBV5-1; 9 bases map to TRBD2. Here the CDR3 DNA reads TGCGCCAGCAGCTTGGAGCCTAGCGGGGCCTTCTACAATGAGCAGTTCTTC. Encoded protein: CASSLEPSGAFYNEQFF. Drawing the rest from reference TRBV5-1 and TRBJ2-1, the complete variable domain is KAGVTQTPRYLIKTRGQQVTLSCSPISGHRSVSWYQQTPGQGLQFLFEYFSETQRNKGNFPGRFSGRQFSNSRSEMNVSTLELGDSALYLCASSLEPSGAFYNEQFFGPGTRLTVL.